The 31 T cell receptor beta chains below were found in one sample sequenced in a study of blood T cell repertoires in COVID-19. The repertoire was sequenced with immunoSEQ multiplex PCR; TCRdb's copy has only in-frame clones and lacks some. The top ten hold 15% to 20% of the sample, which has around 130,000 clones, roughly 87% seen once. Sequenced sample: PBMCs or T cells enriched from blood (not recorded which). The receptors derive from a man aged 30 to 39 who had recovered from COVID-19.

J is TRBJ2-1 and V is TRBV12-5, with D possibly being TRBD2 (5 bases). This CDR3 is 15 amino acids long. V was pared by 1 base and J by 4 bases, with 11 bases between. Germline CDR1 reads LGHNT; CDR2 reads FRNRAP. In nucleotides, the CDR3 is TGTGCTAGTGGTTTGGGGAGCGGACCTTACAATGAGCAGTTCTTC. Its translation: CASGLGSGPYNEQFF. The full variable domain, rest sourced from reference TRBV12-5 and TRBJ2-1, is DARVTQTPRHKVTEMGQEVTMRCQPILGHNTVFWYRQTMMQGLELLAYFRNRAPLDDSGMPKDRFSAEMPDATLATLKIQPSEPRDSAVYFCASGLGSGPYNEQFFGPGTRLTVL.

The chain employs TRBV30 and TRBJ1-2; TRBD1 might be the D (6 bases). The germline V gene has CDR1 GTSNPN and CDR2 SVGIG (reference sequence). Trimming cost V 0 bases and J 7 bases, with 21 bases left between them. This CDR3 is 16 amino acids long. CDR3 nucleotides: TGTGCCTGGAGTGTAATGGTAGGGGGAGTCTTTTGTGGCTACACCTTC. The encoded protein is CAWSVMVGGVFCGYTF.

V and J are TRBV30 and TRBJ1-5; the D is unclear. The germline V gene encodes CDR1 GTSNPN and CDR2 SVGIG (reference sequence). V was cut by 5 bases and J by 0 bases, with 8 bases left in between. The CDR3 spans 13 residues. The CDR3 sequence: CAWSIDSNQPQHF. The CDR3 DNA reads TGTGCCTGGTCAATAGATAGCAATCAGCCCCAGCATTTT.

The chain combines TRBV5-1 with TRBJ2-7; TRBD1 matches 8 bases. Germline V gene lookup returns CDR1 SGHRS and CDR2 YFSETQ. The CDR3 is 13 residues long. V lost 4 bases to trimming and J lost 7 bases; unmatched junction nucleotides: 7. CDR3 nucleotides: TGCGCCAGCAGCAGAACTCAGGGGGCGGAGCAGTACGTC. It encodes CASSRTQGAEQYV.

The chain has TRBV2 and TRBJ2-2; TRBD2 aligns across 7 bases. Germline assignment: CDR1 SNHLY and CDR2 FYNNEI. The CDR3 length is 14 residues. V dropped 2 bases and J dropped 7; count of bases not matched to a gene: 4. The CDR3 sequence: CASSESGAVGELFF. The CDR3 DNA sequence: TGTGCCAGCAGTGAAAGCGGGGCTGTCGGGGAGCTGTTTTTT. The full variable domain, with the rest looked up from reference TRBV2 and TRBJ2-2, is EPEVTQTPSHQVTQMGQEVILRCVPISNHLYFYWYRQILGQKVEFLVSFYNNEISEKSEIFDDQFSVERPDGSNFTLKIRSTKLEDSAMYFCASSESGAVGELFFGEGSRLTVL.

J is TRBJ1-2 and V is TRBV6-1; D is possibly TRBD1 (6 bases). Germline V CDR1 and CDR2: MNHNS, SASEGT. The CDR3 has 11 residues. V lost 2 bases and J lost 10, with 8 bases in between. CDR3 DNA: TGTGCCAGCAGTGAACAGGGGTACTACACCTTC. This translates into CASSEQGYYTF.

The chain employs TRBV3-1 (or the pseudogene TRBV3-2) and TRBJ2-7, with D possibly matching TRBD1 (6 bases). CDR1 and CDR2 from the germline V gene are LGHDT and YNNKEL (reference sequence). This CDR3 has 13 amino acids. V lost 6 bases and J lost 6, with 15 bases in between. The CDR3 loop reads CASSPPGVPEQYF. CDR3 coding DNA: TGTGCCAGCAGTCCCCCAGGGGTCCCCGAGCAGTACTTC.

This sequence joins TRBV9 and TRBJ2-3, with a weak D call TRBD2 (5 bases). Trimming left V 3 bases short and J 5 bases short, with 10 bases between. Germline CDR1 is SGDLS and CDR2 is YYNGEE. The CDR3 spans 13 residues. The CDR3 is CASSGLLGDTQYF. Here the CDR3 DNA reads TGTGCCAGCAGCGGATTACTAGGAGATACGCAGTATTTT.

V usage is TRBV7-9 and J usage is TRBJ1-4; possible D gene TRBD1, 6 bases. The germline CDR1 and CDR2 sequences are SEHNR and FQNEAQ (reference sequence). The CDR3 covers 15 residues. V was trimmed by 4 bases and J by 6 bases, leaving 15 bases between them. The CDR3 coding sequence is TGTGCCAGCAGCTCCGACGGGGGGCCTGATGAAAAACTGTTTTTT. Translation: CASSSDGGPDEKLFF.

This chain links TRBV10-3 with TRBJ1-2, with D perhaps TRBD1 (5 bases). The germline gives CDR1 ENHRY, CDR2 SYGVKD. Trimming took 9 bases from V and 8 from J, leaving 19 bases between them. This CDR3 region has 13 residues. For the CDR3, the DNA is TGTGCCATTAAGGCCCCGACAGTTGACGGCTACACCTTC. Its protein is CAIKAPTVDGYTF.

The chain employs TRBV18 and TRBJ2-2; D gene ambiguous. Trimming stripped 3 bases from V and 5 bases from J, with 10 bases between. Germline-derived CDR1 and CDR2 are KGHSH and LQKENI. This CDR3 is 14 amino acids long. The CDR3 region is CASSPRSETGELFF. DNA for the CDR3: TGTGCCAGCTCACCGCGGTCAGAGACCGGGGAGCTGTTTTTT. The full variable domain, with the rest looked up from reference TRBV18 and TRBJ2-2, is NAGVMQNPRHLVRRRGQEARLRCSPMKGHSHVYWYRQLPEEGLKFMVYLQKENIIDESGMPKERFSAEFPKEGPSILRIQQVVRGDSAAYFCASSPRSETGELFFGEGSRLTVL.

V gene TRBV25-1 combines with J gene TRBJ2-2; weak D call: TRBD1 (6 bases). Trimming removed 4 bases at V and 0 bases at J, with 9 bases between. The V gene's germline CDR1 is MGHDK and CDR2 SYGVNS. This CDR3 contains 15 residues. The DNA for the CDR3 is TGTGCCAGCAGTGTACGGACAGCGAACACCGGGGAGCTGTTTTTT. This translates into CASSVRTANTGELFF.

This clone came up once. This chain connects TRBV23-1 to TRBJ1-6, with TRBD1 identical over 7 bases. TRBV23-1 is an ORF; its function is uncertain. V was pared by 2 bases and J by 4 bases, with 2 bases of the junction left unmatched. This CDR3 is 15 amino acids long. The DNA for the CDR3 is TGCGCCAGCAGTCAAGAACAGGGGTATAATTCACCCCTCCACTTT. This codes for CASSQEQGYNSPLHF.

J is TRBJ1-1 and V is TRBV19; D ambiguous. Germline V gene sequence: CDR1 LNHDA, CDR2 SQIVND (reference sequence). This CDR3 has 13 amino acids. The ends were cut back, 3 bases at V and 1 base at J, with 6 bases in the middle. The CDR3 reads CASSISANTEAFF. In nucleotides, the CDR3 is TGTGCCAGTAGTATCAGCGCGAACACTGAAGCTTTCTTT.

This clone was detected only a few times. The genes are TRBV3-1 (or the pseudogene TRBV3-2) and TRBJ2-3; D ambiguous. The CDR3 runs to 15 residues. Trimming took off 0 bases at V and 3 bases at J, with 10 bases between the two ends. Germline CDR1 is LGHDT and CDR2 is YNNKEL (reference sequence). For the CDR3, the DNA is TGTGCCAGCAGCCAAGATCCCAGGTTTACAGATACGCAGTATTTT. Translated, it gives CASSQDPRFTDTQYF.

The CDR3 DNA reads as TGTGCCAGCTTGACAGGGCGTAACACTGAAGCTTTCTTT. This gives the protein CASLTGRNTEAFF. The rearrangement links TRBV6-5 to TRBJ1-1; TRBD1 agrees at 7 bases. This CDR3 comprises 13 residues. Germline trimming cut 8 bases from V and 2 bases from J; bases unmatched to any gene: 5. Germline CDR1 and CDR2: MNHEY and SVGAGI.

This clone occurred once. The chain employs TRBV11-1 and TRBJ2-7; 9 bases fit TRBD2. The J segment lost 5 bases and the V segment lost 3 bases, leaving 11 bases of the junction unmatched. This CDR3 is 16 amino acids long. CDR1 is SGHAT and CDR2 is FQDESV in the germline V gene (reference sequence). CDR3 bases: TGTGCCAGCAGCTTGTTGGCGGGAGGGTTTAGCGACGAGCAGTACTTC. Its protein is CASSLLAGGFSDEQYF.

Only one count was recorded for this clone. The J gene is TRBJ2-3, the V gene TRBV4-1; 7 positions agree with TRBD2. J gave up 6 bases and V 4 bases, and 10 bases lay outside the gene matches. Germline CDR1 reads MGHRA; CDR2 reads YSYEKL. The CDR3 contains 15 residues. The CDR3 DNA is TGCGCCAGCAGCCCCGGGACTACCCTTGGGGATACGCAGTATTTT. Its protein is CASSPGTTLGDTQYF.

The rearrangement links TRBV6-5 to TRBJ1-6, with TRBD1 matching over 7 bases. The V and J ends lost 2 bases and 7 bases, in that order; junction bases with no gene match: 5. This CDR3 has 15 amino acids. The germline V gene encodes CDR1 MNHEY and CDR2 SVGAGI. CDR3 region: CASSYATGKNSPLHF. CDR3 in DNA: TGTGCCAGCAGTTACGCGACAGGGAAGAATTCACCCCTCCACTTT.

V and J are TRBV11-2 and TRBJ2-3, with D possibly matching TRBD2 (6 bases). This CDR3 is built from 16 residues. The germline V gene encodes CDR1 SGHAT and CDR2 FQNNGV. Trimming took 3 bases from V and 4 from J, leaving 17 bases between them. The CDR3 nucleotides read TGTGCCAGCAGCTTCTTCTTTGGCGGGATTGCAGATACGCAGTATTTT. This translates into CASSFFFGGIADTQYF.

The chain joins TRBV2 to TRBJ2-7, with TRBD1 matching over 9 bases. V dropped 6 bases and J dropped 7; count of bases not matched to a gene: 10. The germline gives CDR1 SNHLY, CDR2 FYNNEI. This CDR3 comprises 14 residues. The DNA for the CDR3 is TGTGCCAGCAGACGACAGGGGGGGCCGGGGGAGCAGTACGTC. Its protein is CASRRQGGPGEQYV.

This clone was recorded once. This sequence joins TRBV11-1 and TRBJ2-2, with 8 bases aligning to TRBD2. Germline loops: CDR1 SGHAT, CDR2 FQDESV (reference sequence). The trim removed 6 bases at V and 5 bases at J, leaving 11 bases unmatched. The CDR3 sequence is 16 residues long. The CDR3 DNA reads as TGTGCCAGCAGACCCGGACTAGCTGCGGGGACCGGGGAGCTGTTTTTT. This gives the protein CASRPGLAAGTGELFF.

This sequence joins TRBV19 and TRBJ1-1; D is uncertain. The CDR3 length is 14 residues. The germline gives CDR1 LNHDA, CDR2 SQIVND (reference sequence). The V end was cut by 9 bases, the J end by 2 bases, with 16 bases between. The CDR3, as DNA: TGTGCCAGCTCCCCCCTAGCAGACAACACTGAAGCTTTCTTT. Protein: CASSPLADNTEAFF.

This clone was detected a few times. As DNA, the CDR3 is TGTGCCAGCAGTTACTCTCCTAGCACGAAAGGGGATACGCAGTATTTT. Protein: CASSYSPSTKGDTQYF. This chain links TRBV6-2 or TRBV6-3 with TRBJ2-3, with D possibly being TRBD2 (5 bases). This CDR3 contains 16 residues. The germline V gene has CDR1 MNHEY and CDR2 SVGEGT. V shed 0 bases and J shed 6 bases, with 16 bases lying between them.

This chain connects TRBV19 to TRBJ2-4; 9 positions agree with TRBD1. The germline CDR1 and CDR2 sequences are LNHDA and SQIVND (reference sequence). The V segment lost 3 bases and the J segment 9 bases; nucleotides outside the gene matches: 12. The length of the CDR3 is 16 residues. The CDR3 sequence: CASSMPTGGGWGIQYF. In DNA, the CDR3 is TGTGCCAGTAGTATGCCTACAGGGGGCGGCTGGGGCATTCAGTACTTC.

Here the CDR3 reads CASRGGLVKETQYF. The CDR3 DNA sequence: TGTGCCAGCAGGGGCGGACTAGTCAAAGAGACCCAGTACTTC. V usage is TRBV7-9 and J usage is TRBJ2-5, with 7 bases that match TRBD2. Per germline, CDR1 SEHNR and CDR2 FQNEAQ (reference sequence). This CDR3 is 14 amino acids long. The ends lost 6 bases at V and 3 bases at J; junction bases unmatched: 7. The full variable domain, rest sourced from reference TRBV7-9 and TRBJ2-5, is DTGVSQNPRHKITKRGQNVTFRCDPISEHNRLYWYRQTLGQGPEFLTYFQNEAQLEKSRLLSDRFSAERPKGSFSTLEIQRTEQGDSAMYLCASRGGLVKETQYFGPGTRLLVL.

The chain links TRBV19 to TRBJ2-1; 8 bases match TRBD1. Germline CDR1 reads LNHDA; CDR2 reads SQIVND (reference sequence). The CDR3 loop spans 13 amino acids. After removal of 5 bases from V and 7 bases from J, the junction contained 4 bases not matched to a gene. The CDR3 spells CASSLQGDNEQFF. CDR3 DNA: TGTGCCAGTAGTCTACAGGGGGATAATGAGCAGTTCTTC.

The chain has TRBV19 and TRBJ2-7, with TRBD1 as a possible D gene (6 bases). This CDR3 contains 15 residues. Per germline, CDR1 LNHDA and CDR2 SQIVND (reference sequence). V dropped 2 bases and J dropped 2 bases, with 13 bases sitting between them. DNA for the CDR3: TGTGCCAGTAGTATAAGCCCGACAGGTACCTACGAGCAGTACTTC. Residues: CASSISPTGTYEQYF.

V usage is TRBV11-2 and J usage is TRBJ1-3, with D tentatively TRBD1 (5 bases). This CDR3 region has 15 residues. Trimming took off 5 bases at V and 0 bases at J, with 11 bases between the two ends. CDR1 and CDR2 (germline): SGHAT, FQNNGV. The CDR3, as DNA: TGTGCCAGCAGCCTGGGGCAGAGCTCTGGAAACACCATATATTTT. Translating it yields CASSLGQSSGNTIYF.

This clone was detected once. The CDR3 DNA sequence: TGTGCCAGCAGCCCCAGACTAGCAGGTCAAGAGACCCAGTACTTC. It encodes CASSPRLAGQETQYF. The chain employs TRBV4-2 and TRBJ2-5, with 7 bases lining up with TRBD2. Germline V gene data show CDR1 as LGHNA and CDR2 as YNFKEQ. V was pared by 4 bases and J by 2 bases, with 7 bases of the junction left unmatched. The CDR3 is 15 residues long.

The rearrangement links TRBV30 to TRBJ2-2; TRBD2 might be the D (6 bases). CDR3 length: 14 residues. V was shortened by 4 bases and J by 5 bases, with 14 bases between the two germline ends. Germline V lookup: CDR1 GTSNPN, CDR2 SVGIG (reference sequence). The CDR3 coding sequence is TGTGCCTGGACAGGGACTGTAGAGACCGGGGAGCTGTTTTTT. Protein product: CAWTGTVETGELFF.